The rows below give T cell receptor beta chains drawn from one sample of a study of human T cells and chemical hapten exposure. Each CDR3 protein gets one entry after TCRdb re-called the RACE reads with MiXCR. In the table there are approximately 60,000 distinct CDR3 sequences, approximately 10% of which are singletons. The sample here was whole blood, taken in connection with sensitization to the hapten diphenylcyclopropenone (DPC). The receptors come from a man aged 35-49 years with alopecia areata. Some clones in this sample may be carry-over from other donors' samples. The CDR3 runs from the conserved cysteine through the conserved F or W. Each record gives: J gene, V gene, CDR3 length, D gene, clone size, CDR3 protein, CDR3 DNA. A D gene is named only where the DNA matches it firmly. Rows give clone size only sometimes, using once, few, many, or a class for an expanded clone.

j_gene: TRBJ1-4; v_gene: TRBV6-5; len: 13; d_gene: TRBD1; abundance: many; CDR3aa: CASSTGVEEKLFF; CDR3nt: TGTGCCAGCTCAACAGGGGTGGAGGAAAAACTGTTTTTT
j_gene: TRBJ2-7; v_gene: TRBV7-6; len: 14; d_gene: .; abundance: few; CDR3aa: CASSLEGNSYEQYF; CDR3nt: TGTGCCAGCAGCTTAGAGGGGAACTCCTACGAGCAGTACTTC
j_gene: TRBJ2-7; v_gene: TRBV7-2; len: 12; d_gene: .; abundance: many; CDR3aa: CASGKGPHEQYF; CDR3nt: TGTGCCAGTGGCAAAGGGCCACACGAGCAGTACTTC
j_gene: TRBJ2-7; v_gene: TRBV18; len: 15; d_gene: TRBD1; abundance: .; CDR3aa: CASSPRQGAPYEQYF; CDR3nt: TGTGCCAGCTCACCTCGACAGGGGGCGCCGTATGAGCAGTACTTC
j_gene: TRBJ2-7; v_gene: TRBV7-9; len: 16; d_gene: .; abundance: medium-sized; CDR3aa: CASSSSWTVFPYEQYF; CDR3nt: TGTGCCAGCAGCTCCTCCTGGACAGTTTTCCCCTACGAGCAGTACTTC
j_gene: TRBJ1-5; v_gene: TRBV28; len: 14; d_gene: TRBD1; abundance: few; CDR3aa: CASRIRTGTQPQHF; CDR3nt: TGTGCCAGCAGGATTCGGACAGGGACTCAGCCCCAGCATTTT
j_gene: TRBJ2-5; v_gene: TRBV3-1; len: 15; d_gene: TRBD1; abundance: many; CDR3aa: CASSQTGGPGETQYF; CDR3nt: TGTGCCAGCAGCCAAACAGGGGGCCCGGGGGAGACCCAGTACTTC
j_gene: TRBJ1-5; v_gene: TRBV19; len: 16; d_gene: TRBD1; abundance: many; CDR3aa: CASTLVPGQGVQPQHF; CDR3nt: TGTGCCAGTACCCTTGTCCCCGGACAGGGCGTTCAGCCCCAGCATTTT
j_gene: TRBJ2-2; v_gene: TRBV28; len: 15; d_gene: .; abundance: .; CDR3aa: CASSRDTVDTGELFF; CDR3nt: TGTGCCAGCAGCCGCGACACGGTGGACACCGGGGAGCTGTTTTTT
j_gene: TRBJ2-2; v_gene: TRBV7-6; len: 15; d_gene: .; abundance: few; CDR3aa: CASSPGGRDTGELFF; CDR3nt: TGTGCCAGCAGCCCCGGAGGCAGAGACACCGGGGAGCTGTTTTTT
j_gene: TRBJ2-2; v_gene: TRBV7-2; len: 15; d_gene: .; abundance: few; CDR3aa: CASSPRAGNTGELFF; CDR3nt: TGTGCCAGCAGCCCACGAGCGGGGAACACCGGGGAGCTGTTTTTT
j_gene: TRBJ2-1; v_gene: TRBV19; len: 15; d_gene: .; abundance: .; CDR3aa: CASSIKAPAYNEQFF; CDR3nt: TGTGCCAGTAGTATAAAAGCGCCTGCCTACAATGAGCAGTTCTTC
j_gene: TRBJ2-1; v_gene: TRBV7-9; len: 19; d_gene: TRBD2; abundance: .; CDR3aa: CASSSPGTSGIGSYNEQFF; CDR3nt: TGTGCCAGCAGCTCCCCCGGGACTAGCGGGATAGGTTCCTACAATGAGCAGTTCTTC
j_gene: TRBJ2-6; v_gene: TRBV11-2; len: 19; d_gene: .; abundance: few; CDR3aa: CASSLSPGVQYSGANVLTF; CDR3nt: TGTGCCAGCAGCTTATCCCCAGGGGTCCAATACTCTGGGGCCAACGTCCTGACTTTC
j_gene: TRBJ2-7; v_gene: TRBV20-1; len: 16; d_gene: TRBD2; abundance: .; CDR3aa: CSAERTSGSSYYEQYF; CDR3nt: TGCAGTGCTGAAAGGACTAGCGGGAGCTCCTACTACGAGCAGTACTTC
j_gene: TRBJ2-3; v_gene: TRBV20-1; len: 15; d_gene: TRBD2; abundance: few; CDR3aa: CSARDRLAGPDTQYF; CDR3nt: TGCAGTGCTAGAGATCGGCTAGCGGGGCCAGATACGCAGTATTTT
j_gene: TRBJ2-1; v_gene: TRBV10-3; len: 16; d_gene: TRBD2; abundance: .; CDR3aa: CAIKAGGSSSYNEQFF; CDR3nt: TGTGCCATCAAAGCGGGAGGATCGAGCTCCTACAATGAGCAGTTCTTC
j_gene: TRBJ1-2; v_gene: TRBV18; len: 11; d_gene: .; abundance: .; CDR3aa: CASSRAESYTF; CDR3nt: TGTGCCAGCTCCCGGGCCGAGAGCTACACCTTC
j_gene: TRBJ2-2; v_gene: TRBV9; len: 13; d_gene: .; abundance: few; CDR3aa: CASSVEGTGELFF; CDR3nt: TGTGCCAGCAGCGTAGAGGGGACCGGGGAGCTGTTTTTT
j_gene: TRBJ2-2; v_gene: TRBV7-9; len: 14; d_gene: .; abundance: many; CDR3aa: CASSLMENTGELFF; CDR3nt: TGTGCCAGCAGCTTAATGGAGAACACCGGGGAGCTGTTTTTT
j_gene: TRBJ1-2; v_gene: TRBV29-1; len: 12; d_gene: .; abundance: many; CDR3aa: CSVEEGSGGYTF; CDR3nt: TGCAGCGTTGAAGAGGGGTCAGGTGGCTACACCTTC
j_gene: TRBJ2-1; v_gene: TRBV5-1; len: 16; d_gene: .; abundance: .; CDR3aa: CASSLVESSSYNEQFF; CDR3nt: TGCGCCAGCAGCTTGGTAGAGTCAAGCTCCTACAATGAGCAGTTCTTC
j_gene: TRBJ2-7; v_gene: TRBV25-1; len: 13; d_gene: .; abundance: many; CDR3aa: CASSGGHNYEQYF; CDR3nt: TGTGCCAGCAGTGGGGGACATAACTACGAGCAGTACTTC
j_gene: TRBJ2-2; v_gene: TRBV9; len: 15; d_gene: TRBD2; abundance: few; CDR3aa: CASSVSGSLSGELFF; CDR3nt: TGTGCCAGCAGCGTTAGCGGGAGTTTGAGCGGGGAGCTGTTTTTT
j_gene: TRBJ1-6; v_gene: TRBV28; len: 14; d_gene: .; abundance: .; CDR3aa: CASRAAGSTSPLHF; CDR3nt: TGTGCCAGCAGGGCGGCCGGGAGCACTTCACCCCTCCACTTT
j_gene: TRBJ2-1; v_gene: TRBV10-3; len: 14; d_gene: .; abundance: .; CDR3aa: CAISEVAPHNEQFF; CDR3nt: TGTGCCATCAGTGAGGTAGCGCCTCACAATGAGCAGTTCTTC
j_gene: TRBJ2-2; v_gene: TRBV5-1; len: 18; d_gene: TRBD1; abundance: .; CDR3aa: CASSLVWTGAPNTGELFF; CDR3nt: TGCGCCAGCAGCTTGGTTTGGACAGGCGCTCCTAACACCGGGGAGCTGTTTTTT
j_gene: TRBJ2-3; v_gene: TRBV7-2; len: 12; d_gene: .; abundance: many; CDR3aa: CASSPTTDTQYF; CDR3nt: TGTGCCAGCAGTCCGACCACAGATACGCAGTATTTT
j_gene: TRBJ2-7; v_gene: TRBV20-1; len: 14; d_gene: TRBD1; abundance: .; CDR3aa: CSARGGTGPYEQYF; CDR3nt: TGCAGTGCTAGAGGTGGGACAGGGCCTTACGAGCAGTACTTC